These T cell receptor beta chains were read from a single sample in a study of blood T cells in healthy people across ages. TCRdb re-called the 5' RACE reads through MiXCR, storing one row per CDR3 protein. The table includes approximately 1,700,000 distinct CDR3 sequences, approximately 39% detected once. The sequenced sample consisted of blood. The receptors come from a human donor in good health. The conserved cysteine and the conserved F or W are not part of the CDR3 here. The order of the fields is V gene, CDR3 protein.

TRBV4-3 ASSQVLRVGETQY
TRBV27 ASTLWSGSQETQY
TRBV11-2 ASSWGPSYGYT
TRBV4-3 ASSQDLISSYGYT
TRBV7-2 ASSSELEQY
TRBV7-2 ASSFSISSGANVLT
TRBV20-1 SAAVGTGFNQPQH
TRBV29-1 SVLTGLNTEAF
TRBV7-9 ASSLVNSGEVQY
TRBV2 ASSLAQQGRY
TRBV7-9 ASSLDGGDGYT
TRBV7-2 ASSPTGTGVVDTQY
TRBV5-1 ASSYGEERAEAF
TRBV25-1 ASSAAVGTPYEQY
TRBV4-1 ASSQSVVKGKANEKLF
TRBV12-3/TRBV12-4 ASSRISPYEQY
TRBV5-5 ASSFRDSLTEAF
TRBV5-1 ASSLGGLSLGYNEQF
TRBV11-2 AGTPSGRGYT
TRBV4-3 ASSQDEEGQYGYT
TRBV15 ATSRDTGRGTEAF
TRBV29-1 SVAERSGYT
TRBV7-2 ASSLEFGTEEETQY
TRBV20-1 SARDNWASTDTQY
TRBV12-3/TRBV12-4 ASSFAGKSTDTQY
TRBV4-1 ASSQSGIQGSQH
TRBV12-3/TRBV12-4 ASSLVQARGAF
TRBV29-1 SGSISGEQF
TRBV21-1 ASSFPGRGTYFEQF
TRBV3-1 ASSQDFSGGPEY
TRBV13 ASSPYSPSYAEAF
TRBV29-1 SVQISRDTEAF
TRBV28 ASGNGGYEQY
TRBV7-2 ASSARRTGWIETQY
TRBV5-1 ASSSGKGIWDTEAF
TRBV20-1 SASAQGGPSYEQY
TRBV7-3 ASSLIRTSGRYEQY
TRBV12-3/TRBV12-4 ASSRGLAGFDEQF
TRBV5-1 ASSAQGIEETEAF
TRBV4-3 ASSQDVQTPQIQY
TRBV5-1 ASSPGQGRDAQY
TRBV10-3 AIKRGEDTQY
TRBV2 ATSSGPLGAAF
TRBV7-9 ASSLGQHGPNEQF